What follows describes a single T cell receptor (beta chain). Sequencing was performed with immunoSEQ multiplex PCR; in TCRdb, only in-frame clones are kept and a portion is missing. The top ten hold around 0.44% of the sample, which has tens of thousands of clones, just under 95% seen once. This CDR3 region has 15 residues. This sample is part of a study of technical replicates of blood from a few donors. The sequence derives from a human donor in good health. Source material: T cells isolated from PBMCs. The V and J genes are TRBV21-1 and TRBJ2-7; TRBD2 was called by the table and not checked on the DNA. TRBV21-1 is noted as a pseudogene. This CDR3 reads CASSKLAGAPYEQYF. CDR3 nucleotides: TGTGCCAGCAGCAAATTGGCGGGAGCCCCCTACGAGCAGTACTTC.